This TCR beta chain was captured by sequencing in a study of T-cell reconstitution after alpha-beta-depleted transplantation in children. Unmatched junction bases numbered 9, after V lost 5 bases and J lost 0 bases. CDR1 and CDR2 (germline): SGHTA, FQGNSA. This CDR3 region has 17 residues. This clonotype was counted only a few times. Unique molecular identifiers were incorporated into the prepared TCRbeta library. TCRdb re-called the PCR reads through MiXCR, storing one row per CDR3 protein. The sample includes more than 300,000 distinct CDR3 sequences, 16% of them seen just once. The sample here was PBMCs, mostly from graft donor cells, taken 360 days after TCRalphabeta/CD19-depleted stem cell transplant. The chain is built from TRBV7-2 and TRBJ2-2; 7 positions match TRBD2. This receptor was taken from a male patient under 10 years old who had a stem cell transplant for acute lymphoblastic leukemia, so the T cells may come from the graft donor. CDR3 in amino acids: CASSRLRAGTNTGELFF. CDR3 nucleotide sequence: TGTGCCAGCAGCCGGCTAAGAGCGGGAACGAACACCGGGGAGCTGTTTTTT.